Below are 20 T cell receptor beta chains sequenced from a single sample in a study of blood T cells in healthy people across ages. PCR was performed a second time for roughly 7 to 12 cycles using a sample-barcoded 5' primer and a J-beta primer mix. Via MiXCR, TCRdb re-called the 5' RACE reads, giving one row per CDR3 protein. The repertoire holds 870,000 or so distinct CDR3 sequences, with roughly 26% as singletons. Specimen: blood. The receptors shown here come from a woman of 80 years or more in good health.

The chain carries TRBV7-8 and TRBJ2-3; the D is unclear. CDR3 length equals 15 residues. Between the trimmed V and J ends, which lost 2 bases and 2 bases, there was a span of 11 bases. Looked up from germline, CDR1 is SGHVS and CDR2 is FQNEAQ. Here the CDR3 reads CASSLLHGATDTQYF. CDR3 sequence (DNA): TGTGCCAGCAGCTTATTACACGGAGCCACAGATACGCAGTATTTT.

V usage is TRBV30 and J usage is TRBJ2-7; D unresolved. Trimming cost V 0 bases and J 9 bases, with 12 bases left between them. The CDR3 is 12 residues long. From germline, CDR1 is GTSNPN and CDR2 SVGIG (reference sequence). CDR3 sequence reads: CAWSVANSAQYF. As DNA, the CDR3 is TGTGCCTGGAGTGTGGCTAACAGCGCGCAGTACTTC.

This clonotype occurred a few times. V gene TRBV6-1 combines with J gene TRBJ1-1; D might be TRBD1 (5 bases). This CDR3 is built from 12 residues. The germline V gene encodes CDR1 MNHNS and CDR2 SASEGT. Between the trimmed V and J ends, which lost 3 bases and 6 bases, there was a span of 8 bases. The CDR3 bases are TGTGCCAGCAGTGAGGGGGGGGCTGAAGCTTTCTTT. It is translated as CASSEGGAEAFF.

As to this clonotype: This may arise from a read error, as a much more abundant clone is one base away. The J gene is TRBJ2-5, the V gene TRBV20-1; D is ambiguous. V was pared by 0 bases and J by 7 bases, with 12 bases between. Looked up from germline, CDR1 is DFQATT and CDR2 is SNEGSKA (reference sequence). The CDR3 covers 13 residues. The CDR3 spells CSARDSRSGTQYF. The CDR3 DNA follows: TGCAGTGCTAGAGATAGCCGCTCAGGGACCCAGTACTTC.

This clonotype appeared many times. V gene TRBV6-5 combines with J gene TRBJ1-2; D not certain. There are 14 residues in the CDR3. The V gene lost 6 bases and the J gene lost 0 bases, with 11 bases spanning the gap. Germline CDR1 and CDR2: MNHEY and SVGAGI. CDR3 DNA: TGTGCCAGCAGCCCCACCAGAGCTAACTATGGCTACACCTTC. Translating it yields CASSPTRANYGYTF.

This clonotype appeared a few times. The V and J genes are TRBV20-1 and TRBJ1-4; a possible D gene is TRBD1 (5 bases). V shed 6 bases and J shed 7 bases, with 18 bases lying between them. This CDR3 has 14 residues. Germline V lookup: CDR1 DFQATT, CDR2 SNEGSKA (reference sequence). In nucleotides, the CDR3 is TGCAGTGCCCTCCGGGGACGGGGCCCTGAAAAACTGTTTTTT. Protein: CSALRGRGPEKLFF.

The sample holds many counts of this clonotype. The rearrangement uses TRBV20-1 and TRBJ2-4; the D call may be TRBD1 or TRBD2 (7 bases each). Looked up from germline, CDR1 is DFQATT and CDR2 is SNEGSKA (reference sequence). The CDR3 totals 14 residues. V was pared by 6 bases and J by 4 bases, with 16 bases between. CDR3 protein: CSAKRRGGKNIQYF. In DNA form, the CDR3 reads TGCAGTGCCAAGCGCAGGGGGGGGAAAAACATTCAGTACTTC.

This clonotype was seen many times. The CDR3 is CSARGRGSSYNEQFF. The CDR3 DNA reads as TGCAGTGCTAGAGGGCGGGGGAGCTCCTACAATGAGCAGTTCTTC. The chain combines TRBV20-1 with TRBJ2-1; 7 bases match TRBD2. Germline V gene sequence: CDR1 DFQATT, CDR2 SNEGSKA (reference sequence). With 1 base clipped from V and 0 bases from J, the junction kept 3 bases outside the gene matches. This CDR3 is 15 amino acids long.

This clonotype was observed many times. The chain is built from TRBV7-9 and TRBJ2-1; TRBD1 agrees at 8 bases. The germline CDR1 and CDR2 sequences are SEHNR and FQNEAQ (reference sequence). The CDR3 totals 17 residues. The J segment lost 7 bases and the V segment lost 6 bases, leaving 17 bases of the junction unmatched. CDR3 in DNA: TGTGCCAGCAGTTCCGGCCGAGGGAGCAGGGGGCAGAATGAGCAGTTCTTC. It is translated as CASSSGRGSRGQNEQFF.

The table lists this clonotype with a few counts. CDR3 residues: CASSLLGTKQFF. Written as DNA, the CDR3 is TGTGCCAGCAGCTTACTCGGGACAAAGCAGTTCTTC. This rearrangement joins TRBV7-9 to TRBJ2-1, with a tentative D call TRBD1 (6 bases). V was pared by 2 bases and J by 11 bases, with 10 bases between. The CDR3 contains 12 residues. Germline V gene data show CDR1 as SEHNR and CDR2 as FQNEAQ (reference sequence).

This clonotype has a single count. V and J are TRBV3-1 and TRBJ2-5; 9 bases line up with TRBD1. The CDR3 contains 14 residues. V lost 3 bases, J lost 11 bases, and 10 bases stayed unmatched. The germline gives CDR1 LGHDT, CDR2 YNNKEL (reference sequence). The CDR3 protein is CASSQGQGVGGQYF. As DNA, the CDR3 is TGTGCCAGCAGCCAGGGACAGGGTGTCGGCGGGCAGTACTTC.

This clonotype was observed at least ten times. V gene TRBV12-3 or TRBV12-4 combines with J gene TRBJ1-2; TRBD1 is a possible D gene (5 bases). The CDR3 is 13 amino acids. V lost 5 bases and J lost 3, with 10 bases in between. Here the CDR3 reads CASSQTVDYGYTF. The CDR3 nucleotides read TGTGCCAGCAGTCAGACAGTAGACTATGGCTACACCTTC.

About this clonotype itself: At one end, the junction sequence differs from germline, possibly due to a read error. This chain uses TRBV12-3 or TRBV12-4 with TRBJ2-1; 7 bases fit TRBD2. The CDR3 runs to 15 residues. CDR3 bases: TGTGCCAGCGGTTTACAAGGGACTACCGTCAATGAGCAGTTCTTC. It translates to CASGLQGTTVNEQFF.

This clonotype was detected ten times or more. This chain uses TRBV9 with TRBJ2-1; no clear D gene. Germline V gives CDR1 SGDLS, CDR2 YYNGEE. The germline V and J ends were trimmed by 4 bases and 8 bases, with 22 bases remaining between them. This CDR3 is 16 amino acids long. CDR3 loop: CASSSGPNFSVDEQFF. The CDR3 nucleotides read TGTGCCAGCAGCTCAGGACCCAATTTTAGTGTGGATGAGCAGTTCTTC.

This chain uses TRBV6-5 with TRBJ1-5, with 8 bases fitting TRBD1. The CDR3 sequence is 15 residues long. CDR1 is MNHEY and CDR2 is SVGAGI in the germline V gene. The V segment lost 6 bases and the J segment 4 bases; nucleotides outside the gene matches: 8. CDR3 amino acids: CASSSAGTGNQPQHF. CDR3 nucleotide sequence: TGTGCCAGCAGCTCTGCCGGGACAGGAAATCAGCCCCAGCATTTT.

In its sample, this clonotype was seen a few times. The rearrangement joins TRBV5-4 to TRBJ2-3, with 9 bases aligning to TRBD2. Germline lookup yields CDR1 SGHNT and CDR2 YYREEE (reference sequence). V dropped 4 bases and J dropped 4; count of bases not matched to a gene: 10. This CDR3 is 16 amino acids long. CDR3 in amino acids: CASSPSIASGADTQYF. The CDR3 DNA follows: TGTGCCAGCAGCCCGTCAATAGCTAGCGGGGCAGATACGCAGTATTTT.

This clonotype was counted ten times or more. V and J are TRBV5-1 and TRBJ2-5; D is uncertain. This CDR3 contains 14 residues. Germline V gives CDR1 SGHRS, CDR2 YFSETQ. V gave up 0 bases and J gave up 2 bases, with 8 bases separating them. CDR3 sequence reads: CASSLEGNQETQYF. The CDR3 bases are TGCGCCAGCAGCTTGGAAGGGAATCAAGAGACCCAGTACTTC. Supplemented by reference TRBV5-1 and TRBJ2-5, the full variable domain reads KAGVTQTPRYLIKTRGQQVTLSCSPISGHRSVSWYQQTPGQGLQFLFEYFSETQRNKGNFPGRFSGRQFSNSRSEMNVSTLELGDSALYLCASSLEGNQETQYFGPGTRLLVL.

This clonotype was observed many times. V gene TRBV6-2 or TRBV6-3 combines with J gene TRBJ1-2, with TRBD1 as a possible D gene (5 bases). The germline V gene encodes CDR1 MNHEY and CDR2 SVGEGT. This CDR3 region has 17 residues. The germline V and J ends were trimmed by 7 bases and 4 bases, with 25 bases remaining between them. The CDR3 region has the DNA TGTGCCAGCACTCCTGCCCGGGGCTCCCGGCACCTCTATGGCTACACCTTC. Translated, it gives CASTPARGSRHLYGYTF.

This clonotype was seen more than once but under ten times. This chain links TRBV5-1 with TRBJ1-1; a possible D gene is TRBD1 (5 bases). Germline V gene sequence: CDR1 SGHRS, CDR2 YFSETQ. This CDR3 has 15 amino acids. The V end was cut by 4 bases, the J end by 5 bases, with 18 bases between. The CDR3 region is CASSPRGRTGTEAFF. CDR3 nucleotide sequence: TGCGCCAGCAGCCCAAGGGGACGGACGGGGACTGAAGCTTTCTTT.

This clonotype was observed at least ten times. CDR3 sequence: CASSLGLLTSTDTQYF. The CDR3 bases are TGTGCCAGCAGCTTGGGACTACTTACTAGCACAGATACGCAGTATTTT. The chain uses TRBV5-5 and TRBJ2-3; D possibly corresponds to TRBD2 (5 bases). The CDR3 sequence is 16 residues long. V was clipped by 0 bases and J by 0 bases, with 11 bases between them. Germline values: CDR1 SGHKS, CDR2 YYEKEE (reference sequence).